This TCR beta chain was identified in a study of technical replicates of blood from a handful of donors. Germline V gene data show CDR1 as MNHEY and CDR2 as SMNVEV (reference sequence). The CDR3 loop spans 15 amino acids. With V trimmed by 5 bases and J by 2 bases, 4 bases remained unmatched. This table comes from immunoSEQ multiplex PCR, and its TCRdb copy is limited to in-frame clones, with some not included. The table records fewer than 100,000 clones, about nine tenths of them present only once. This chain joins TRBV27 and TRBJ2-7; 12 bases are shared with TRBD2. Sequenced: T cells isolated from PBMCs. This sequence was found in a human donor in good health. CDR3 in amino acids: CASSPGLAGTYEQYF. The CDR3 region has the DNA TGTGCCAGCAGTCCCGGACTAGCGGGGACCTACGAGCAGTACTTC.